This TCR beta chain appears in the sequencing data of a study of persistence of HIV-infected CD4 T cells. The CDR3 has 13 residues. The V end lost 3 bases, the J end lost 3 bases, and 8 bases lay between the germline ends. The germline V gene has CDR1 LGHDT and CDR2 YNNKEL (reference sequence). The stimulus was lysate of CMV-infected fibroblasts, roughly 9.2 ug/mL. Sorting of responding CD4+ T cells relied on upregulated CD40 ligand together with CD69. CD4+ T cell counts exceeded 400 cells/uL; CMV serology was positive. Sequencing used immunoSEQ version 4 in survey mode. Each sample used up to about 1 ug genomic DNA diluted to around 10 ng/uL. Here immunoSEQ multiplex PCR was the method, and the copy in TCRdb shows in-frame clones only, minus some. The sample consists of about 21,000 clones, about 80% of them appearing once. On this clone: Its antigen is not known.

Regarding the study as a whole: Degenerate expanded CDR3beta sequences were enriched among CMV- and Gag-responding cells.

Sequences were derived from CD4+ T cells sorted from PBMCs after roughly 19-hour stimulation, sampled from a patient who received antiretroviral therapy. The J gene is TRBJ1-1, the V gene TRBV3-1 (or the pseudogene TRBV3-2), with TRBD1 as a possible D gene (6 bases). This TCR was sampled from an adult man with HIV who was CMV-seropositive. CDR3 residues: CASSHRGHTEAFF. The CDR3 DNA sequence: TGTGCCAGCAGCCACAGGGGTCACACTGAAGCTTTCTTT.